The TCR beta chain described here comes from a study of blood T cell repertoires in COVID-19. Study context: Sample material is recorded as cDNA or gDNA derived from T cells, B-cell-depleted T cells, or PBMCs.

The V gene's germline CDR1 is LGHNA and CDR2 YNFKEQ. The CDR3 sequence is 14 residues long. V was clipped by 3 bases and J by 11 bases, with 19 bases between them. Profiling relied on immunoSEQ multiplex PCR, and the TCRdb table lists in-frame clones only, not all of them. The sample records 100,000 to 150,000 clones, 65% to 90% being singletons. The specimen was peripheral blood. This TCR derives from a woman aged 80 or over with acute or convalescent COVID-19. The V gene is TRBV4-2, the J gene TRBJ1-1, with D possibly being TRBD1 (5 bases). The CDR3 here is CASSHLSSPKGAFF. Written as DNA, the CDR3 is TGTGCCAGCAGCCACCTTTCCAGCCCCAAGGGGGCTTTCTTT.